The T cell receptor (beta chain) under discussion was sequenced for a study of T cell changes during pregnancy in multiple sclerosis. Germline-derived CDR1 and CDR2 are LGHNA and YSLEER. This CDR3 has 14 amino acids. Trimming took 4 bases from V and 6 from J; bases not matched to a gene: 3. Profiled with immunoSEQ multiplex PCR; TCRdb holds only in-frame clones, not every one. The sample has around 20,000 clones; around 90% are singletons. The TCR originated in a female donor in good health, enrolled as a control in a pregnancy study. The rearrangement links TRBV4-3 to TRBJ1-5; 10 bases align to TRBD1. This material consisted of CD8+ T cells from peripheral blood mononuclear cells, taken after pregnancy. CDR3 amino acids: CASSPTGGRQPQHF. The CDR3 nucleotides read TGCGCCAGCAGCCCGACAGGGGGCCGTCAGCCCCAGCATTTT.